This passage covers 30 T cell receptor beta chains from one sample sequenced in a study of blood T cell repertoires in COVID-19 (dated by TCRdb to between 2020 and 2021). Receptors were amplified or captured by the immunoSEQ multiplex PCR assay. TCRdb mirrors the immuneACCESS table, restricted to in-frame sequences. Some clones are absent from its copies; in checked studies, under half trace to an unresolved V gene, and the reason for the others is unknown. In all, the sample holds 150,000 to 200,000 clones, and around four fifths of those were seen once. The biggest ten clones account for 4.5% to 6.5% of the sample. The sample consisted of peripheral blood. These receptor sequences come from a woman aged 25 to 39 with acute or convalescent COVID-19.

V usage is TRBV3-1 (or the pseudogene TRBV3-2) and J usage is TRBJ2-5; D is perhaps TRBD2 (5 bases). CDR1 is LGHDT and CDR2 is YNNKEL in the germline V gene (reference sequence). Deletions cut 2 bases from V and 5 bases from J, with 15 bases between. The CDR3 has 15 amino acids. For the CDR3, the DNA is TGTGCCAGCAGCCAATCCAACGCAGCGGTGGAGACCCAGTACTTC. It specifies CASSQSNAAVETQYF.

The chain couples TRBV15 to TRBJ1-1, with TRBD1 as a possible D gene (6 bases). This CDR3 spans 17 amino acids. V was shortened by 4 bases and J by 5 bases, with 23 bases between the two germline ends. The germline gives CDR1 LNHNV, CDR2 YYDKDF (reference sequence). DNA for the CDR3: TGTGCCACCAGCAAGCGAATTGGGGGCAGGGATGCGACTGAAGCTTTCTTT. Its protein product is CATSKRIGGRDATEAFF.

The J gene is TRBJ2-3, the V gene TRBV7-8; perhaps TRBD2 as D (6 bases). Trimming removed 5 bases at V and 2 bases at J, with 20 bases between. Looked up from germline, CDR1 is SGHVS and CDR2 is FQNEAQ. The CDR3 contains 17 residues. This chain's CDR3 is CASSLRTSRGFTDTQYF. CDR3 nucleotide sequence: TGTGCCAGCAGCCTAAGGACTTCGCGGGGATTCACAGATACGCAGTATTTT.

The chain combines TRBV7-9 with TRBJ1-4; D is uncertain. The CDR3 consists of 17 residues. Trimming shortened V by 3 bases and J by 0 bases, and 14 bases separated the two germline ends. Germline values: CDR1 SEHNR, CDR2 FQNEAQ (reference sequence). CDR3 amino acids: CASSFASTAATNEKLFF. The CDR3 bases are TGTGCCAGCAGCTTTGCCTCTACAGCAGCAACTAATGAAAAACTGTTTTTT.

The chain recombines TRBV5-4 with TRBJ2-1; D unclear. CDR3 length equals 14 residues. CDR1 and CDR2 from the germline V gene are SGHNT and YYREEE (reference sequence). Trimming removed 2 bases at V and 4 bases at J, with 10 bases between. The CDR3 nucleotides read TGTGCCAGCAGCTTTATTGCCGGTTACAATGAGCAGTTCTTC. It translates to CASSFIAGYNEQFF.

This clone was seen a few times. The chain joins TRBV7-2 to TRBJ1-1, with 8 bases lining up with TRBD1. This CDR3 spans 14 amino acids. Trimming at V came to 6 bases and at J to 1 base, leaving 4 bases not matched to a gene. CDR1 is SGHTA, CDR2 FQGNSA, per germline. Here the CDR3 DNA reads TGTGCCAGCAGGAGGGACAGGAGGAACACTGAAGCTTTCTTT. Protein product: CASRRDRRNTEAFF.

The J gene is TRBJ2-3, the V gene TRBV7-9; D not certain. V was shortened by 5 bases and J by 4 bases, with 4 bases between the two germline ends. CDR1 is SEHNR, CDR2 FQNEAQ, per germline (reference sequence). The CDR3 sequence is 11 residues long. This chain's CDR3 is CASSTADTQYF. CDR3 in DNA: TGTGCCAGCAGCACGGCAGATACGCAGTATTTT. The entire variable domain, with the rest obtained from reference TRBV7-9 and TRBJ2-3, is as follows: DTGVSQNPRHKITKRGQNVTFRCDPISEHNRLYWYRQTLGQGPEFLTYFQNEAQLEKSRLLSDRFSAERPKGSFSTLEIQRTEQGDSAMYLCASSTADTQYFGPGTRLTVL.

The V gene is TRBV18, the J gene TRBJ2-6, with D tentatively TRBD1 (5 bases). This CDR3 has 16 amino acids. Germline CDR1 reads KGHSH; CDR2 reads LQKENI. V gave up 2 bases and J gave up 3 bases, with 11 bases separating them. This chain's CDR3 is CASSPTTVRGANVLTF. The DNA for the CDR3 is TGTGCCAGCTCACCAACGACAGTTCGTGGGGCCAACGTCCTGACTTTC.

This chain connects TRBV13 to TRBJ2-3; 9 bases fit TRBD1. The V segment lost 4 bases and the J segment 1 base; nucleotides outside the gene matches: 9. Per the germline V gene, CDR1 is PRHDT and CDR2 is FYEKMQ (reference sequence). The CDR3 has 17 amino acids. CDR3 amino acids: CASSWGDRADGTDTQYF. CDR3 DNA sequence: TGTGCCAGCAGCTGGGGGGACAGGGCAGACGGCACAGATACGCAGTATTTT. Full variable domain (rest looked up from reference TRBV13 and TRBJ2-3): AAGVIQSPRHLIKEKRETATLKCYPIPRHDTVYWYQQGPGQDPQFLISFYEKMQSDKGSIPDRFSAQQFSDYHSELNMSSLELGDSALYFCASSWGDRADGTDTQYFGPGTRLTVL.

The chain carries TRBV7-9 and TRBJ1-1; 8 positions agree with TRBD1. CDR1 SEHNR and CDR2 FQNEAQ come from the germline V gene (reference sequence). The V and J ends lost 2 bases and 5 bases, in that order; junction bases with no gene match: 13. The CDR3 covers 17 residues. For the CDR3, the DNA is TGTGCCAGCAGCTTATTACCCCGGACAGGGCGCGGGACTGAAGCTTTCTTT. Translated, it gives CASSLLPRTGRGTEAFF.

This clone was observed a handful of times. The rearrangement joins TRBV29-1 to TRBJ1-1; weak D call: TRBD1 (6 bases). Trimming left V 6 bases short and J 8 bases short, with 10 bases between. The germline V gene has CDR1 SQVTM and CDR2 ANQGSEA. The CDR3 loop spans 10 amino acids. The CDR3 sequence: CSVRQAEAFF. The DNA for the CDR3 is TGCAGCGTCCGACAGGCCGAAGCTTTCTTT.

The V and J genes are TRBV7-2 and TRBJ1-1; D might be TRBD1 (6 bases). The CDR3 length is 16 residues. Germline V CDR1 and CDR2: SGHTA, FQGNSA. Trimming took 3 bases from V and 5 from J, leaving 19 bases between them. CDR3 sequence: CASSFESSGGGTEAFF. As DNA, the CDR3 is TGTGCCAGCAGCTTTGAGTCGTCGGGGGGCGGGACTGAAGCTTTCTTT.

The chain carries TRBV6-2 or TRBV6-3 and TRBJ1-1, with D possibly matching TRBD1 (6 bases). V gave up 0 bases and J gave up 1 base, with 15 bases separating them. Germline assignment: CDR1 MNHEY and CDR2 SVGEGT. There are 17 residues in the CDR3. Here the CDR3 DNA reads TGTGCCAGCAGTTACTCGGGGTACAGGGTAGGGAACACTGAAGCTTTCTTT. Translated: CASSYSGYRVGNTEAFF.

The genes are TRBV30 and TRBJ1-2; 12 nucleotides align to TRBD1. The CDR3 length is 17 residues. From germline, CDR1 is GTSNPN and CDR2 SVGIG (reference sequence). The J segment lost 4 bases and the V segment lost 1 base, leaving 10 bases of the junction unmatched. CDR3 loop: CAWSGTGTGGWGYGYTF. Here the CDR3 DNA reads TGTGCCTGGAGTGGGACCGGGACAGGGGGCTGGGGCTATGGCTACACCTTC.

The rearrangement uses TRBV7-2 and TRBJ2-1, with a tentative D call TRBD1 (6 bases). Trimming pared 4 bases from V and 2 bases from J, leaving 12 bases between. The CDR3 spans 15 residues. CDR1 SGHTA and CDR2 FQGNSA come from the germline V gene. The CDR3 is CASSSKGVTYNEQFF. DNA of the CDR3: TGTGCCAGCAGCTCCAAGGGGGTGACCTACAATGAGCAGTTCTTC.

The chain has TRBV10-3 and TRBJ2-5; 15 bases line up with TRBD2. Germline V lookup: CDR1 ENHRY, CDR2 SYGVKD. Trimming took 10 bases from V and 5 from J; bases not matched to a gene: 14. CDR3 length: 17 residues. The CDR3 sequence is CATSVGLAGGVQETQYF. Written as DNA, the CDR3 is TGTGCCACCAGCGTCGGACTAGCGGGGGGGGTTCAGGAGACCCAGTACTTC.

This rearrangement joins TRBV6-1 to TRBJ2-1; 8 bases match TRBD1. This CDR3 region has 16 residues. The trim removed 3 bases at V and 0 bases at J, leaving 4 bases unmatched. CDR1 is MNHNS and CDR2 is SASEGT in the germline V gene. The CDR3 bases are TGTGCCAGCAGTGACAGGGGGCCCCGCTCCTACAATGAGCAGTTCTTC. It translates to CASSDRGPRSYNEQFF.

V and J are TRBV18 and TRBJ1-1, with 8 bases matching TRBD1. There are 15 residues in the CDR3. The germline V gene encodes CDR1 KGHSH and CDR2 LQKENI. J lost 2 bases, V lost 6 bases, and 8 bases had no gene match. The CDR3 loop is CASSLGQGSNTEAFF. In nucleotides, the CDR3 is TGTGCCAGCTCCCTCGGACAGGGCTCTAACACTGAAGCTTTCTTT.

The CDR3 here is CASSEAPRQYGYTF. Written as DNA, the CDR3 is TGTGCCAGCAGTGAAGCTCCCAGGCAATATGGCTACACCTTC. The V call is TRBV6-1, the J call TRBJ1-2; D gene uncertain. The CDR3 covers 14 residues. Trimming removed 0 bases from V and 5 bases from J, with 10 bases in between. Germline V gene data show CDR1 as MNHNS and CDR2 as SASEGT.

In its sample, this clone was seen a few times. The chain employs TRBV2 and TRBJ2-5, with D perhaps TRBD2 (7 bases). Germline assignment: CDR1 SNHLY and CDR2 FYNNEI. The CDR3 covers 12 residues. Trimming left V 8 bases short and J 5 bases short, with 12 bases between. CDR3 loop: CASPGGRETQYF. As DNA, the CDR3 is TGTGCCAGCCCCGGGGGGCGGGAGACCCAGTACTTC.

This clone has a single count. This chain uses TRBV6-6 with TRBJ2-1; 9 positions agree with TRBD2. The CDR3 covers 16 residues. Trimming removed 0 bases from V and 3 bases from J; junction bases left unmatched: 3. Germline V gene data show CDR1 as MNHNY and CDR2 as SVGAGI (reference sequence). The CDR3 DNA reads TGTGCCAGCAGTTACTCGAAACTAGCGGGCTACAATGAGCAGTTCTTC. As protein: CASSYSKLAGYNEQFF.

The CDR3 region has the DNA TGTGCCAGCAGCTTAGATGGCACCTATAATTCACCCCTCCACTTT. This codes for CASSLDGTYNSPLHF. The chain employs TRBV11-3 and TRBJ1-6; D remains ambiguous. With 0 bases removed from V and 2 bases from J, the gap between germline ends came to 5 bases. This CDR3 is 15 amino acids long. Per germline, CDR1 SGHNT and CDR2 YENEEA.

A single count supports this clone. The chain employs TRBV2 and TRBJ1-1; the D is unclear. The CDR3 length is 13 residues. Germline CDR1 reads SNHLY; CDR2 reads FYNNEI. V was pared by 2 bases and J by 1 base, with 5 bases between. CDR3 coding DNA: TGTGCCAGCAGTGAACGGGGGAACACTGAAGCTTTCTTT. This encodes CASSERGNTEAFF.

The chain has TRBV29-1 and TRBJ1-5, with D tentatively TRBD1 (5 bases). Trimming took off 4 bases at V and 8 bases at J, with 27 bases between the two ends. Germline V gene data show CDR1 as SQVTM and CDR2 as ANQGSEA. The CDR3 contains 17 residues. The CDR3 DNA sequence: TGCAGCGTTGCGTTTAAGGGGCTGGGGCCCGTAGCGGAGCCCCAGCATTTT. This encodes CSVAFKGLGPVAEPQHF.

V is TRBV7-2 and J is TRBJ1-2, with a possible D match to TRBD1 (6 bases). CDR3 size: 14 residues. V lost 1 base to trimming and J lost 6 bases, with 12 bases between them. Germline lookup yields CDR1 SGHTA and CDR2 FQGNSA. CDR3 residues: CASSLVPGVDGYTF. The CDR3 nucleotides read TGTGCCAGCAGCTTAGTACCAGGGGTGGATGGCTACACCTTC.

A few counts support this clone. The J gene is TRBJ2-7, the V gene TRBV6-5; weak D call: TRBD1 (6 bases). The V gene lost 2 bases and the J gene lost 7 bases, with 15 bases spanning the gap. The CDR3 contains 14 residues. CDR1 is MNHEY and CDR2 is SVGAGI in the germline V gene. Here the CDR3 DNA reads TGTGCCAGCAGTTACACGCTAGAGAGGGGGGAGCAGTACTTC. Protein product: CASSYTLERGEQYF.

The CDR3 region has the DNA TGTGCCAGCAGCTTCTCGTATGGGAGAAGGAGAGCCGGGGAGCTGTTTTTT. Translated: CASSFSYGRRRAGELFF. The rearrangement links TRBV5-5 to TRBJ2-2, with D perhaps matching TRBD2 (5 bases). This CDR3 comprises 17 residues. In germline, CDR1 is SGHKS, CDR2 YYEKEE (reference sequence). Trimming took 2 bases from V and 6 from J, leaving 20 bases between them.

This clone was seen just once. This chain joins TRBV2 and TRBJ1-5, with 7 bases aligning to TRBD1. CDR1 and CDR2 from the germline V gene are SNHLY and FYNNEI. V lost 8 bases, J lost 8 bases, and 12 bases stayed unmatched. CDR3 length equals 14 residues. CDR3 DNA: TGTGCCAGCGAAAGGACAGGCACCTTTGAGCCCCAGCATTTT. It encodes CASERTGTFEPQHF.

This chain joins TRBV19 and TRBJ2-1; 7 bases map to TRBD2. Germline trimming cut 7 bases from V and 4 bases from J; bases unmatched to any gene: 10. This CDR3 has 15 residues. Germline-derived CDR1 and CDR2 are LNHDA and SQIVND (reference sequence). The CDR3 nucleotides read TGTGCCAGTACTCCCGGGGCTAGCGGATACAATGAGCAGTTCTTC. As protein: CASTPGASGYNEQFF.

In DNA form, the CDR3 reads TGTGCCAGTAGTGGACAGGGATACAATGAGCAGTTCTTC. Translating it yields CASSGQGYNEQFF. The chain carries TRBV19 and TRBJ2-1, with 8 bases identical to TRBD1. Germline V gives CDR1 LNHDA, CDR2 SQIVND (reference sequence). The CDR3 loop spans 13 amino acids. Trimming cost V 5 bases and J 4 bases; bases outside gene matches: 1. The whole variable domain, filled in from reference TRBV19 and TRBJ2-1, reads DGGITQSPKYLFRKEGQNVTLSCEQNLNHDAMYWYRQDPGQGLRLIYYSQIVNDFQKGDIAEGYSVSREKKESFPLTVTSAQKNPTAFYLCASSGQGYNEQFFGPGTRLTVL.